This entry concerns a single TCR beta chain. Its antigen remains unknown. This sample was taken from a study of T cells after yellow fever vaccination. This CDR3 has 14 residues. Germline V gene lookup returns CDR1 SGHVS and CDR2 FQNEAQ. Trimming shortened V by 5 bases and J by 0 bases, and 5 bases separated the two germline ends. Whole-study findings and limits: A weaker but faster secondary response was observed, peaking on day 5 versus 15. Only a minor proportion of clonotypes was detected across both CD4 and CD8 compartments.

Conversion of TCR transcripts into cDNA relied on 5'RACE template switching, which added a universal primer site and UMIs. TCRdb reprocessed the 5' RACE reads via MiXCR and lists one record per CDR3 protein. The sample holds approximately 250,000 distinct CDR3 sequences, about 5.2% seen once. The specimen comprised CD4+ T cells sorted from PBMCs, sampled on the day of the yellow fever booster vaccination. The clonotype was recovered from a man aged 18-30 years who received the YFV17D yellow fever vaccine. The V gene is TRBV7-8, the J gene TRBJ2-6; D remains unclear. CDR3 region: CASSHSSGANVLTF. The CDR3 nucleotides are TGTGCCAGCAGCCATAGCTCTGGGGCCAACGTCCTGACTTTC.